A selection of T cell receptor beta chains follows, all from one sample in a study of blood T cell repertoires in COVID-19. Using immunoSEQ multiplex PCR, the repertoire was profiled, and TCRdb retains in-frame clones only, with some absent. The repertoire holds roughly 60,000 clones, with over 60% as singletons. What was sequenced was peripheral blood. The receptors here all came from a woman between 65 and 79 years old with COVID-19, enrolled during active disease. Each CDR3 is given with its conserved first and last residue. The order of the fields is clone size, V gene, CDR3 protein. The size of a clone is reported for some rows only, either as once, few or many, or as a class for expanded clones.

. | TRBV5-1 | CASSSTGTDISPLHF
. | TRBV4-2 | CASSQLANLRKGYTF
. | TRBV7-8 | CASISGGVSYNEQFF
many | TRBV2 | CASSEIAGGYTGELFF
few | TRBV9 | CASSADRIHQFVSNQPQHF
few | TRBV7-9 | CASSQSSQGNQPQHF
. | TRBV7-3 | CASSKARGDTEAFF
. | TRBV4-3 | CASSPSGGTRRPDTQYF
few | TRBV27 | CASSRGGPYEQYF
. | TRBV14 | CASSHSGGNSHF
. | TRBV5-1 | CASSPETNTEAFF
. | TRBV27 | CASSQTEGAEAFF
. | TRBV5-1 | CASSAGTGANQPQHF
. | TRBV13 | CASSLLGGTGSYEQYF
. | TRBV10-1 | CASIKSNTGELFF
. | TRBV27 | CASKPTVGSQYF
few | TRBV7-6 | CASSRGLRTDTQYF
. | TRBV10-3 | CAISDLTGMKNGYTF
. | TRBV9 | CASSLGTGGKLFF
. | TRBV11-3 | CASSRGFGEKLFF
. | TRBV9 | CASSPRGQGVEQYF
. | TRBV2 | CASTVDREDGYTF
. | TRBV6-2/TRBV6-3 | CASSRGGAANYGYTF
. | TRBV7-2 | CASSLRGYGTGELFF
. | TRBV3-1/TRBV3-2 | CASSASAAGGGYEQYF